One sample yielded the 25 T cell receptor beta chains listed below, sequenced in a study of shared clonotypes between healthy human individuals (dated by TCRdb to about 2020). The receptor library was made with the immunoSEQ multiplex PCR assay. TCRdb retrieved this table from immuneACCESS and kept in-frame rearrangements only. Not all clones are present; in checked studies, unresolved V genes account for under half, and no reason is known for the remainder. Across this sample there are about 2.4 million clones, with over 85% seen only once. The ten most abundant clones make up around 0.4% of the sample. The sequencing sample was made of naive CD4+ T cells from PBMCs. Reading the label with the study, this specimen's cell subset or site is: CD45RA+ positively selected. The origin of the receptors is a man aged 18 to 29 in good health. Some clones in this sample may be carry-over from other donors' samples.

The gene calls are TRBV18 and TRBJ1-5; D is uncertain. The CDR3 runs to 13 residues. Germline V CDR1 and CDR2: KGHSH, LQKENI. V lost 6 bases to trimming and J lost 4 bases, with 10 bases between them. The CDR3 coding sequence is TGTGCCAGCTCCCAGGACGGGAATCAGCCCCAGCATTTT. Translating gives CASSQDGNQPQHF.

V usage is TRBV5-1 and J usage is TRBJ2-2; D uncertain. CDR1 and CDR2 (germline): SGHRS, YFSETQ. The CDR3 spans 15 residues. Trimming pared 3 bases from V and 3 bases from J, leaving 12 bases between. CDR3 nucleotides: TGCGCCAGCAGCTCCGACCGGTCTTACACCGGGGAGCTGTTTTTT. Translation gives CASSSDRSYTGELFF.

The chain carries TRBV7-9 and TRBJ2-1; 10 nucleotides line up with TRBD1. The V gene end was trimmed by 7 bases and the J gene end by 5 bases; junction bases not matched to a gene: 8. Germline V gene data show CDR1 as SEHNR and CDR2 as FQNEAQ (reference sequence). This CDR3 spans 15 amino acids. The CDR3 DNA reads as TGTGCCAGCAACAACCGGGACAGGGGCCACAATGAGCAGTTCTTC. As protein: CASNNRDRGHNEQFF.

This rearrangement joins TRBV11-3 to TRBJ2-7, with 10 bases aligning to TRBD1. Germline CDR1 is SGHNT and CDR2 is YENEEA. V was clipped by 4 bases and J by 7 bases; unmatched bases: 10. There are 15 residues in the CDR3. This chain's CDR3 is CASSSGQGSSLEQYF. The CDR3 DNA sequence: TGTGCCAGCAGCTCGGGACAGGGGTCATCTTTGGAGCAGTACTTC.

The chain has TRBV19 and TRBJ1-5, with D possibly being TRBD1 (6 bases). The CDR3 covers 18 residues. V was pared by 6 bases and J by 3 bases, with 24 bases between. Germline V CDR1 and CDR2: LNHDA, SQIVND (reference sequence). The CDR3 DNA follows: TGTGCCAGTAGCTTGATTCCTCGCAGGGGAAGGGACAATCAGCCCCAGCATTTT. It translates to CASSLIPRRGRDNQPQHF. The full variable domain, completed using reference TRBV19 and TRBJ1-5, is DGGITQSPKYLFRKEGQNVTLSCEQNLNHDAMYWYRQDPGQGLRLIYYSQIVNDFQKGDIAEGYSVSREKKESFPLTVTSAQKNPTAFYLCASSLIPRRGRDNQPQHFGDGTRLSIL.

CDR3 coding DNA: TGTGCCAGCAGCCCTGACAGGGCCGGGGAGCTGTTTTTT. It specifies CASSPDRAGELFF. This chain links TRBV11-3 with TRBJ2-2, with 7 bases aligning to TRBD1. This CDR3 comprises 13 residues. Per the germline V gene, CDR1 is SGHNT and CDR2 is YENEEA. With 5 bases clipped from V and 6 bases from J, the junction kept 3 bases outside the gene matches.

The chain employs TRBV7-2 and TRBJ2-5, with TRBD2 matching 12 bases. The germline gives CDR1 SGHTA, CDR2 FQGNSA. J lost 9 bases, V lost 5 bases, and 10 bases had no gene match. The CDR3 loop spans 15 amino acids. The CDR3 reads CASSGGLAGYGAQYF. DNA of the CDR3: TGTGCCAGCAGCGGCGGACTAGCGGGGTATGGGGCCCAGTACTTC.

This clone appeared a few times. This chain uses TRBV6-1 with TRBJ2-7, with 9 bases identical to TRBD1. This CDR3 has 12 amino acids. Trimming took 8 bases from V and 4 from J; bases not matched to a gene: 3. Germline lookup yields CDR1 MNHNS and CDR2 SASEGT. CDR3 loop: CASGQGMYEQYF. The CDR3 coding sequence is TGTGCCAGCGGACAGGGGATGTACGAGCAGTACTTC.

The rearrangement uses TRBV28 and TRBJ1-1; 7 bases fit TRBD1. From germline, CDR1 is MDHEN and CDR2 SYDVKM. The ends lost 8 bases at V and 4 bases at J; junction bases unmatched: 10. The CDR3 runs to 14 residues. CDR3 amino acids: CASGQVQGFTEAFF. The DNA for the CDR3 is TGTGCCAGCGGACAGGTACAAGGGTTCACTGAAGCTTTCTTT. The full variable domain, with the rest looked up from reference TRBV28 and TRBJ1-1, is DVKVTQSSRYLVKRTGEKVFLECVQDMDHENMFWYRQDPGLGLRLIYFSYDVKMKEKGDIPEGYSVSREKKERFSLILESASTNQTSMYLCASGQVQGFTEAFFGQGTRLTVV.

The J gene is TRBJ2-1, the V gene TRBV19; 7 nucleotides align to TRBD1. V lost 5 bases, J lost 0 bases, and 16 bases stayed unmatched. CDR1 and CDR2 from the germline V gene are LNHDA and SQIVND (reference sequence). The CDR3 extends over 19 amino acids. The CDR3 reads CASSGLSWTGFDSYNEQFF. The CDR3 region has the DNA TGTGCCAGTAGTGGGCTTTCATGGACAGGATTCGACTCCTACAATGAGCAGTTCTTC.

The rearrangement uses TRBV12-5 and TRBJ2-7; 10 nucleotides align to TRBD2. This CDR3 region has 16 residues. The J segment lost 2 bases and the V segment lost 1 base, leaving 5 bases of the junction unmatched. Germline CDR1 reads LGHNT; CDR2 reads FRNRAP. The CDR3 DNA follows: TGTGCTAGTGGTTTGGCTCTAGCGGGAGTACCCTACGAGCAGTACTTC. Residues: CASGLALAGVPYEQYF. Full variable domain (rest looked up from reference TRBV12-5 and TRBJ2-7): DARVTQTPRHKVTEMGQEVTMRCQPILGHNTVFWYRQTMMQGLELLAYFRNRAPLDDSGMPKDRFSAEMPDATLATLKIQPSEPRDSAVYFCASGLALAGVPYEQYFGPGTRLTVT.

This rearrangement joins TRBV5-4 to TRBJ2-2; D unclear. The CDR3 loop spans 17 amino acids. CDR1 is SGHNT and CDR2 is YYREEE in the germline V gene (reference sequence). V was shortened by 0 bases and J by 2 bases, with 14 bases between the two germline ends. The CDR3 region has the DNA TGTGCCAGCAGCTTGGATAAGAGTAGGAGAAACACCGGGGAGCTGTTTTTT. Translation gives CASSLDKSRRNTGELFF.

A few counts support this clone. This chain's CDR3 is CAISESLNYGYTF. Written as DNA, the CDR3 is TGTGCCATCAGTGAATCGCTAAACTATGGCTACACCTTC. The chain recombines TRBV10-3 with TRBJ1-2; D is unresolved. In germline, CDR1 is ENHRY, CDR2 SYGVKD. Trimming took 3 bases from V and 2 from J, leaving 7 bases between them. The CDR3 extends over 13 amino acids.

The chain combines TRBV15 with TRBJ2-7, with 7 bases matching TRBD1. V lost 5 bases and J lost 2; bases outside the gene matches: 18. The CDR3 has 18 residues. Germline V lookup: CDR1 LNHNV, CDR2 YYDKDF (reference sequence). CDR3 coding DNA: TGTGCCACCAGCGTCGGACAGGCTAATCTCCCCGTGGCCTACGAGCAGTACTTC. Residues: CATSVGQANLPVAYEQYF.

This chain links TRBV11-3 with TRBJ2-1, with 9 bases identical to TRBD2. In germline, CDR1 is SGHNT, CDR2 YENEEA. V was pared by 6 bases and J by 5 bases, with 23 bases of the junction left unmatched. This CDR3 is built from 20 residues. In DNA form, the CDR3 reads TGTGCCAGCAGACAACCACTAGAAGGCGGGAGGGCCCTTTTGGACAATGAGCAGTTCTTC. It yields the protein CASRQPLEGGRALLDNEQFF.

The chain joins TRBV7-3 to TRBJ2-3; TRBD2 matches at 9 bases. Germline loops: CDR1 SGHTA, CDR2 FQGTGA. With 5 bases clipped from V and 4 bases from J, the junction kept 13 bases outside the gene matches. The CDR3 extends over 17 amino acids. DNA for the CDR3: TGTGCCAGCAGCGCTTATGGGGCTAGCGGGAACTCAGATACGCAGTATTTT. Translation gives CASSAYGASGNSDTQYF.

The chain joins TRBV15 to TRBJ2-5, with D hard to call. V was cut by 0 bases and J by 4 bases, with 6 bases left in between. The CDR3 extends over 13 amino acids. CDR1 LNHNV and CDR2 YYDKDF come from the germline V gene (reference sequence). CDR3 loop: CATSRDVTETQYF. The DNA of the CDR3 is TGTGCCACCAGCAGAGATGTTACAGAGACCCAGTACTTC.

V gene TRBV2 combines with J gene TRBJ1-2, with TRBD1 matching over 11 bases. The CDR3 extends over 16 amino acids. Trimming took 7 bases from V and 5 from J; bases not matched to a gene: 12. Looked up from germline, CDR1 is SNHLY and CDR2 is FYNNEI. The CDR3 nucleotides are TGTGCCAGCATGGGACAGGGGGTCCTCTATGAGTATGGCTACACCTTC. Protein product: CASMGQGVLYEYGYTF. Looking up the rest from reference TRBV2 and TRBJ1-2 gives the full variable domain: EPEVTQTPSHQVTQMGQEVILRCVPISNHLYFYWYRQILGQKVEFLVSFYNNEISEKSEIFDDQFSVERPDGSNFTLKIRSTKLEDSAMYFCASMGQGVLYEYGYTFGSGTRLTVV.

The chain recombines TRBV11-3 with TRBJ2-3; possibly TRBD1 or TRBD2 for D (5 bases each). CDR3 length: 14 residues. CDR1 and CDR2 from the germline V gene are SGHNT and YENEEA. The V and J ends lost 4 bases and 4 bases respectively, with 12 bases between them. The CDR3 protein is CASSSSRGPDTQYF. The CDR3 DNA sequence: TGTGCCAGCAGCTCCTCCCGGGGCCCAGATACGCAGTATTTT.

The chain uses TRBV4-1 and TRBJ1-1; 7 bases match TRBD1. With V trimmed by 1 base and J by 5 bases, 4 bases remained unmatched. Looked up from germline, CDR1 is MGHRA and CDR2 is YSYEKL. The CDR3 is made up of 14 amino acids. CDR3 residues: CASSQAQQGTEAFF. CDR3 in DNA: TGCGCCAGCAGCCAAGCGCAACAGGGGACTGAAGCTTTCTTT.

The chain is built from TRBV28 and TRBJ1-4, with 7 bases aligning to TRBD1. V shed 2 bases, J shed 7 bases, and the junction held 7 bases outside the gene matches. CDR1 is MDHEN and CDR2 is SYDVKM in the germline V gene. The CDR3 has 15 residues. The CDR3 sequence is CASSLGGRGGEKLFF. The CDR3 region has the DNA TGTGCCAGCAGTTTAGGCGGCAGGGGGGGTGAAAAACTGTTTTTT.

The V gene is TRBV25-1, the J gene TRBJ2-2, with unresolved D. CDR1 is MGHDK, CDR2 SYGVNS, per germline. There are 16 residues in the CDR3. Deletions cut 1 base from V and 0 bases from J, with 9 bases between. In DNA, the CDR3 is TGTGCCAGCAGTGAATCTGGCAGGCCGAACACCGGGGAGCTGTTTTTT. It codes for CASSESGRPNTGELFF.

The chain employs TRBV28 and TRBJ2-7, with 7 bases aligning to TRBD2. V shed 6 bases and J 5 bases; nucleotides not matched to a gene: 10. The CDR3 is 14 amino acids. Germline V CDR1 and CDR2: MDHEN, SYDVKM. CDR3 sequence reads: CASRGGSRVHEQYF. CDR3 nucleotide sequence: TGTGCCAGCAGGGGGGGGAGCAGGGTCCACGAGCAGTACTTC. Looking up the rest from reference TRBV28 and TRBJ2-7 gives the full variable domain: DVKVTQSSRYLVKRTGEKVFLECVQDMDHENMFWYRQDPGLGLRLIYFSYDVKMKEKGDIPEGYSVSREKKERFSLILESASTNQTSMYLCASRGGSRVHEQYFGPGTRLTVT.

The chain combines TRBV4-1 with TRBJ2-5, with TRBD2 matching over 8 bases. Gene TRBJ2-7 matches the end of the DNA better, so the J call may be wrong. This CDR3 is built from 16 residues. Germline-derived CDR1 and CDR2 are MGHRA and YSYEKL. CDR3 DNA: TGCGCCAGCAGCCCCTACCCAGCGGGAGACGCCTACGAGCAGTACTTC. Amino acid sequence: CASSPYPAGDAYEQYF.

The gene calls are TRBV10-1 and TRBJ1-1; a weak D match, TRBD1 (5 bases). The germline V gene has CDR1 WNHNN and CDR2 SYGVQD (reference sequence). V lost 7 bases, J lost 4 bases, and 19 bases lay in between. The CDR3 has 15 amino acids. The CDR3 bases are TGCGCCAGCACGGCTGGGCAGGGATCGGGCACTGAAGCTTTCTTT. Amino acid sequence: CASTAGQGSGTEAFF.